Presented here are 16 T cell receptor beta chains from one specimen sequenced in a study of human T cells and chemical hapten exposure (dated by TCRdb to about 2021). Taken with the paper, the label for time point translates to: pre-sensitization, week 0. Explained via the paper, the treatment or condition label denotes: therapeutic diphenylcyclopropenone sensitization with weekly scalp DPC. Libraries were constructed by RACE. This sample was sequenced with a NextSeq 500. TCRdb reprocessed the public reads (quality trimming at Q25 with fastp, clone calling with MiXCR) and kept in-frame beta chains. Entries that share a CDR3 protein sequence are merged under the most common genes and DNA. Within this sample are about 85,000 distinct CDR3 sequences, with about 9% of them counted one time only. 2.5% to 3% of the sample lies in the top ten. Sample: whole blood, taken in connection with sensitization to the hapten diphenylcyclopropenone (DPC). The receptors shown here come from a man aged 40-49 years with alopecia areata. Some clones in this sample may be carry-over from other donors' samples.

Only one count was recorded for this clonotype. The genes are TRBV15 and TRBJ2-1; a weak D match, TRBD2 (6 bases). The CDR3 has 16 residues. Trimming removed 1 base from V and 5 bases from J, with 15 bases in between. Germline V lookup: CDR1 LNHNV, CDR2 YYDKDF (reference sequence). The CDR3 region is CATSRAFGERDNEQFF. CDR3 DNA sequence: TGTGCCACCAGCAGAGCCTTTGGGGAGCGGGACAATGAGCAGTTCTTC.

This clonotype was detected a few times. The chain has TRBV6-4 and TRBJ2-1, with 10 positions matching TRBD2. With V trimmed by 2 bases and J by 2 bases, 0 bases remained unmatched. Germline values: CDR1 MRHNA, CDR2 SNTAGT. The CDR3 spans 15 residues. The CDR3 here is CASSDLAGAYNEQFF. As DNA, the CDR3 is TGTGCCAGCAGTGACCTAGCGGGAGCCTACAATGAGCAGTTCTTC.

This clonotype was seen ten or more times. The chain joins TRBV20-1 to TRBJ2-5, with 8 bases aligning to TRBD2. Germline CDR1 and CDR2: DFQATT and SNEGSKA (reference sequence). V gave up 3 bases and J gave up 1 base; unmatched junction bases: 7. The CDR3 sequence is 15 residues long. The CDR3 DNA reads TGCAGTGCTAGCGTCCGCGGGAGGAGCCAAGAGACCCAGTACTTC. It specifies CSASVRGRSQETQYF.

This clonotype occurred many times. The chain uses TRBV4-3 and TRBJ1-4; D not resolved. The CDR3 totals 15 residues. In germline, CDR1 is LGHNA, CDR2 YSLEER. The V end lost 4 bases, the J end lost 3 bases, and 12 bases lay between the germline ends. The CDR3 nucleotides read TGCGCCAGCAGCCGTTCCCCCAGTTCTAATGAAAAACTGTTTTTT. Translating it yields CASSRSPSSNEKLFF.

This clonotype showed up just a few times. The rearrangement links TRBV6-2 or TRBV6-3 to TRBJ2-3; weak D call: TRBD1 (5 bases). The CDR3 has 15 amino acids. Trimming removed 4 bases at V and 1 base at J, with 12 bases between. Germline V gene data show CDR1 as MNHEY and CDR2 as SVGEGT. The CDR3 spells CASSFTGTGTDTQYF. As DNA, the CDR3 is TGTGCCAGCAGTTTCACAGGAACTGGCACAGATACGCAGTATTTT.

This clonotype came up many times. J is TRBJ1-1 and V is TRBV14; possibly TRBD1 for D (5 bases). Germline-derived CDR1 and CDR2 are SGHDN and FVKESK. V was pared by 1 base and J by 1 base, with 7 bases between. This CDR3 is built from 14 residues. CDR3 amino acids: CASSQVTGNTEAFF. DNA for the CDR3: TGTGCCAGCAGCCAAGTAACAGGGAACACTGAAGCTTTCTTT.

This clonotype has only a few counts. The CDR3 protein is CASSGGPPDTQYF. The CDR3 coding sequence is TGCGCCAGCTCTGGGGGGCCCCCGGATACGCAGTATTTT. This chain joins TRBV10-2 and TRBJ2-3, with D perhaps given as TRBD1 or TRBD2 (6 bases each). Germline-derived CDR1 and CDR2 are WSHSY and SAAADI. Trimming removed 8 bases at V and 6 bases at J, with 15 bases between. This CDR3 spans 13 amino acids.

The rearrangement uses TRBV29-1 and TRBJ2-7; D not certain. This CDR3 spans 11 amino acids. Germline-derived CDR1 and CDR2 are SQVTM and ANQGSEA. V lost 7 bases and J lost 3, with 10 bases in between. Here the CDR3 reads CSAAIDYEQYF. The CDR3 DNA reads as TGCAGCGCCGCAATCGACTACGAGCAGTACTTC.

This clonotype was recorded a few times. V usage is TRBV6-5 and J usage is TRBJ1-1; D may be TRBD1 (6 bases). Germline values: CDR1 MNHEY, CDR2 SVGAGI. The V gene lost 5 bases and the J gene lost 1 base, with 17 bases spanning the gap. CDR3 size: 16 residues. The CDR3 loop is CASSTRYRGANTEAFF. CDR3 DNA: TGTGCCAGCAGTACTCGGTATAGGGGGGCGAACACTGAAGCTTTCTTT.

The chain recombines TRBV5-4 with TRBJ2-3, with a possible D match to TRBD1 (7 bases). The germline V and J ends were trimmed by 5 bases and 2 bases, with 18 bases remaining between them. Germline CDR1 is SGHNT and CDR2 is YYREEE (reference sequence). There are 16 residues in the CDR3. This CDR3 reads CASRRGGTEYTDTQYF. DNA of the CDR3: TGTGCCAGCAGGAGAGGAGGGACAGAGTACACAGATACGCAGTATTTT.

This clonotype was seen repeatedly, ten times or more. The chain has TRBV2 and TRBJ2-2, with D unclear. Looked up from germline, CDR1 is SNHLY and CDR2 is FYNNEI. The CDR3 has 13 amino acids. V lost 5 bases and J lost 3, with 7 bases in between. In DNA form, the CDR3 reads TGTGCCAGCAGTTACAAGGACACCGGGGAGCTGTTTTTT. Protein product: CASSYKDTGELFF.

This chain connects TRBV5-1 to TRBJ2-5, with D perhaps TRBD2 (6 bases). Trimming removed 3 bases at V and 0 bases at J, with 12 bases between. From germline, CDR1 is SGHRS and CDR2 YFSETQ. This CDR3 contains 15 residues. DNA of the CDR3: TGCGCCAGCAGCTACCCCGCGGGGAACCAAGAGACCCAGTACTTC. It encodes CASSYPAGNQETQYF.

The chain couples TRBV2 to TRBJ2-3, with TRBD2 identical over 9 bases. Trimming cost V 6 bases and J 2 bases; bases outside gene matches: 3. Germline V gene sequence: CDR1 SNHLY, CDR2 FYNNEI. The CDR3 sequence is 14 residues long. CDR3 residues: CASRASGITDTQYF. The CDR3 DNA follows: TGTGCCAGCAGAGCTAGCGGGATCACAGATACGCAGTATTTT.

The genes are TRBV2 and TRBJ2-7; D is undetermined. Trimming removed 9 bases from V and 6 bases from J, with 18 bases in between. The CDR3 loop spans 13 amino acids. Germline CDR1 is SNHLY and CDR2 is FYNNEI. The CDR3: CASRIGSLLEQYF. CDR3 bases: TGTGCCAGTCGTATAGGTAGCCTCCTCGAGCAGTACTTC. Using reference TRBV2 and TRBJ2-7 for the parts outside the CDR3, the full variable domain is EPEVTQTPSHQVTQMGQEVILRCVPISNHLYFYWYRQILGQKVEFLVSFYNNEISEKSEIFDDQFSVERPDGSNFTLKIRSTKLEDSAMYFCASRIGSLLEQYFGPGTRLTVT.

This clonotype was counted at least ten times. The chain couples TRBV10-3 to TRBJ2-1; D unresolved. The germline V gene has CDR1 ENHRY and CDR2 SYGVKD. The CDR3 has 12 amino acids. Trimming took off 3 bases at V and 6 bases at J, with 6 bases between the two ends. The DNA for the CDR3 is TGTGCCATCAGTGAAGGGCGCAATGAGCAGTTCTTC. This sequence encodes CAISEGRNEQFF.

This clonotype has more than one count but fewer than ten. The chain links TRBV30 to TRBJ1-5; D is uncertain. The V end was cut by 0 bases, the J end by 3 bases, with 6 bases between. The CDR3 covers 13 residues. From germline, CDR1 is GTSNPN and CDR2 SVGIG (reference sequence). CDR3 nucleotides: TGTGCCTGGAGTGTACAGTCCAATCAGCCCCAGCATTTT. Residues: CAWSVQSNQPQHF.